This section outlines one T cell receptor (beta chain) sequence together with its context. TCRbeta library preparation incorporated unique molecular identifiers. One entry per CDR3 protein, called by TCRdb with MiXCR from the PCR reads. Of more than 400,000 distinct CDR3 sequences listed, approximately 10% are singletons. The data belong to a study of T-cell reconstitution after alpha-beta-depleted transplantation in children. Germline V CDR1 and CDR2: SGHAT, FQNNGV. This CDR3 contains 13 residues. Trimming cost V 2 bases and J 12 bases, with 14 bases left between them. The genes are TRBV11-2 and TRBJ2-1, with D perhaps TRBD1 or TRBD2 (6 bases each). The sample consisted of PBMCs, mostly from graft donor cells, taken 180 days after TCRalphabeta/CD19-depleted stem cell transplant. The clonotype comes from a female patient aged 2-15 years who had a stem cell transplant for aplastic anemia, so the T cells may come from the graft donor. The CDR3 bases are TGTGCCAGCAGCTTAAGAAGCGGAGGGGGGCAGTTCTTC. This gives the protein CASSLRSGGGQFF.